The clone carrying this T cell receptor beta chain was seen once. Data came from immunoSEQ multiplex PCR; TCRdb stores just in-frame clones and leaves some out. The data hold over 600,000 clones, with 90% observed a single time. The CDR3 totals 15 residues. The germline V and J ends were trimmed by 1 base and 10 bases, with 14 bases remaining between them. Germline V gene data show CDR1 as MNHEY and CDR2 as SVGAGI. These data come from a study of blood T cell repertoires in COVID-19. About the study: Sources were T cells, B-cell-depleted T cells, or PBMCs; the material itself was cDNA or gDNA.

Sequenced material: peripheral blood. The chain has TRBV6-5 and TRBJ1-6; the D gene is possibly TRBD1 (5 bases). This sequence originates from a young woman with acute or convalescent COVID-19. The CDR3 is CASSYWKESGSPLHF. The CDR3 region has the DNA TGTGCCAGCAGTTACTGGAAGGAGTCAGGGTCACCCCTCCACTTT.